Listed below are T cell receptor beta chains from one sample, sequenced in a study of blood T cell repertoires in COVID-19. TCRdb keeps only in-frame clones here, not all; method: immunoSEQ multiplex PCR. The sample lists around 59,000 clones, around 67% occurring once. The sample comprised peripheral blood. The receptors derive from a woman in her fifties or sixties with active or convalescent COVID-19. The CDR3 runs from the conserved cysteine through the conserved F or W. The D gene is left open where the match is weak. Some rows have no size entry. The others give once, few or many, or a class for an expanded clone.

>TRBV6-1|.|TRBJ1-5|once
TGTGCCAGCAGTGCTGGGGGAGGGGGAGGCAATCAGCCCCAGCATTTT
CASSAGGGGGNQPQHF
>TRBV28|.|TRBJ2-2|.
TGTGCCAGCACCAACACGAACACCGGGGAGCTGTTTTTT
CASTNTNTGELFF
>TRBV12-3/TRBV12-4|.|TRBJ1-5|once
TGTGCCAGCAGTTCGGGGGGTCAGCCCCAGCATTTT
CASSSGGQPQHF
>TRBV5-6|TRBD1|TRBJ1-5|.
TGTGCCAGCAGCTTCTGGGACAGGGACGGTCAGCCCCAGCATTTT
CASSFWDRDGQPQHF
>TRBV4-1|.|TRBJ2-5|.
TGCGCCAGCAGCCAACAGGTGGCTCGCAACCAAGAGACCCAGTACTTC
CASSQQVARNQETQYF
>TRBV7-8|.|TRBJ2-1|.
TGTGCCAGCAGCTTAGTGTCCCGCTACAATGAGCAGTTCTTC
CASSLVSRYNEQFF
>TRBV5-1|TRBD1|TRBJ2-7|.
TGCGCCAGCAGCGTTCAGACAGGGGGCAACGAGCAGTACTTC
CASSVQTGGNEQYF
>TRBV6-1|TRBD1|TRBJ2-7|.
TGTGCCAGCAGTGAAGCCCTGGACAGGGTGGTCCACTACGAGCAGTACTTC
CASSEALDRVVHYEQYF
>TRBV15|TRBD1|TRBJ2-7|.
TGTGCCACCAGAAACGATCAGGCGGGACAGGGGGCCGCCTACGAGCAGTACTTC
CATRNDQAGQGAAYEQYF
>TRBV10-3|.|TRBJ1-1|.
TGTGCCATCCACTCAGGCTTGTTCACTGAAGCTTTCTTT
CAIHSGLFTEAFF
>TRBV27|.|TRBJ1-1|few
TGTGCCAGCAGTTTATCCCTGGCAGTCCGGAACACTGAAGCTTTCTTT
CASSLSLAVRNTEAFF
>TRBV19|TRBD2|TRBJ2-2|.
TGTGCCATTGAATCTAGCGGCCGCACCGGGGAGCTGTTTTTT
CAIESSGRTGELFF
>TRBV5-1|TRBD2|TRBJ2-7|.
TGCGCCAGCAGCTACGGACTAGTTCGTTCCTACGAGCAGTACTTC
CASSYGLVRSYEQYF
>TRBV5-6|.|TRBJ2-7|.
TGTGCCAGCAGCTCCCCCCCGCGGCGGGACTACGAGCAGTACTTC
CASSSPPRRDYEQYF
>TRBV5-1|.|TRBJ1-2|.
TGCGCCAGCAGCCCTCCTGGGGGCGGCGGCTACACCTTC
CASSPPGGGGYTF
>TRBV27|TRBD1|TRBJ1-2|.
TGTGCCAGCAGCTGGGGACAGGGGATAAGGGGCTACACCTTC
CASSWGQGIRGYTF
>TRBV5-4|TRBD2|TRBJ2-1|once
TGTGCCAGCAGACCCGGACTAGCGGATAGCTCCTACAATGAGCAGTTCTTC
CASRPGLADSSYNEQFF
>TRBV5-6|.|TRBJ2-5|.
TGTGCCAGCAGCCTACCGGCCGCCTCCGGGGAGACCCAGTACTTC
CASSLPAASGETQYF
>TRBV7-9|.|TRBJ2-3|.
TGTGCCAGCAGCTTAGCGCTCGGGAAAGCAGATACGCAGTATTTT
CASSLALGKADTQYF
>TRBV20-1|TRBD1|TRBJ1-1|.
TGCAGTGCTACTGAAGACAGGGTGAACACTGAAGCTTTCTTT
CSATEDRVNTEAFF
>TRBV4-2|TRBD1|TRBJ2-2|.
TGTGCCAGCAGCCAAGATTTGTTGACAGGGGCGGACACCGGGGAGCTGTTTTTT
CASSQDLLTGADTGELFF
>TRBV19|TRBD1|TRBJ1-3|once
TGTGCCAGCACGACAGGGGCAGCTGGAAACACCATATATTTT
CASTTGAAGNTIYF
>TRBV10-2|TRBD2|TRBJ2-7|.
TGCGCCAGCAGTGAGGGCATAGCGGGAGTGGGTTACGAGCAGTACTTC
CASSEGIAGVGYEQYF
>TRBV30|.|TRBJ2-7|.
TGTGCCTGGAGTGTATCGTCCTACGAGCAGTACTTC
CAWSVSSYEQYF
>TRBV28|TRBD2|TRBJ2-7|.
TGTGCCAGCAGCACCCGGGGGGGTTTCGACGAGCAGTACTTC
CASSTRGGFDEQYF